The rows below give T cell receptor beta chains drawn from one sample of a study of blood T cell repertoires in COVID-19. TCRdb keeps only in-frame clones here, not all; method: immunoSEQ multiplex PCR. This table has 130,000 to 150,000 clones, over 75% appearing once. The sample taken for sequencing was peripheral blood. These receptors were collected from a man in his sixties with active or convalescent COVID-19. CDR3s include the opening cysteine and the closing phenylalanine or tryptophan. A D gene is named only where the DNA matches it firmly. Expanded clones get a size class; other rows say once, few or many, or leave the size out.

D: NA; V: TRBV7-2; size: NA; J: TRBJ2-3; CDR3: CASSLNSADTQYF; DNA: TGTGCCAGCAGCTTAAATAGTGCAGATACGCAGTATTTT
D: TRBD2; V: TRBV20-1; size: NA; J: TRBJ2-7; CDR3: CRVAGGHEQYF; DNA: TGCAGGGTAGCGGGAGGGCACGAGCAGTACTTC
D: NA; V: TRBV2; size: NA; J: TRBJ1-2; CDR3: CASSVLTVLGGYTF; DNA: TGTGCCAGCAGTGTTCTGACAGTCTTGGGTGGCTACACCTTC
D: TRBD2; V: TRBV7-2; size: NA; J: TRBJ2-7; CDR3: CASSLRGGAGAHYEQYF; DNA: TGTGCCAGCAGCTTAAGGGGTGGGGCGGGAGCCCACTACGAGCAGTACTTC
D: NA; V: TRBV4-1; size: once; J: TRBJ1-3; CDR3: CASSQDPRGGTSGNTIYF; DNA: TGCGCCAGCAGCCAAGATCCCCGGGGCGGGACCTCTGGAAACACCATATATTTT
D: TRBD2; V: TRBV11-1; size: NA; J: TRBJ2-1; CDR3: CASSITSGRSYNEQFF; DNA: TGTGCCAGCAGCATCACTAGCGGGCGTTCCTACAATGAGCAGTTCTTC
D: NA; V: TRBV5-4; size: NA; J: TRBJ2-2; CDR3: CASSLGSGTNTGELFF; DNA: TGTGCCAGCAGCTTAGGTTCGGGTACGAACACCGGGGAGCTGTTTTTT
D: TRBD1; V: TRBV24-1; size: NA; J: TRBJ2-7; CDR3: CATSDKDRVAYEQYF; DNA: TGTGCCACCAGTGACAAGGACAGGGTAGCCTACGAGCAGTACTTC
D: TRBD1; V: TRBV6-2/TRBV6-3; size: few; J: TRBJ1-1; CDR3: CASSLATGGRAFF; DNA: TGTGCCAGCAGTTTGGCCACAGGGGGCCGGGCTTTCTTT
D: TRBD1; V: TRBV25-1; size: few; J: TRBJ2-7; CDR3: CASSGQGGRYEQYF; DNA: TGTGCCAGCAGTGGACAGGGGGGTCGTTACGAGCAGTACTTC
D: NA; V: TRBV7-3; size: NA; J: TRBJ1-1; CDR3: CASSLDYQSGTEAFF; DNA: TGTGCCAGCAGCTTAGATTATCAAAGCGGCACTGAAGCTTTCTTT
D: TRBD2; V: TRBV28; size: NA; J: TRBJ2-1; CDR3: CASRRGGGSLNEQFF; DNA: TGTGCCAGCAGACGTGGAGGCGGGAGCTTAAATGAGCAGTTCTTC
D: TRBD1; V: TRBV19; size: NA; J: TRBJ1-2; CDR3: CASSRQGTNYGYTF; DNA: TGTGCCAGTAGTAGACAGGGGACTAACTATGGCTACACCTTC
D: NA; V: TRBV5-4; size: once; J: TRBJ2-7; CDR3: CASSLGVIGSSYEQYF; DNA: TGTGCCAGCAGCTTGGGAGTAATCGGGAGCTCCTACGAGCAGTACTTC
D: TRBD1; V: TRBV18; size: NA; J: TRBJ1-2; CDR3: CASSPDRGRGGYTF; DNA: TGTGCCAGCTCCCCAGACAGGGGGAGAGGAGGCTACACCTTC
D: TRBD2; V: TRBV7-6; size: NA; J: TRBJ2-1; CDR3: CASSSTWTSGGNEQFF; DNA: TGTGCCAGCAGCTCTACATGGACTAGCGGTGGGAATGAGCAGTTCTTC
D: TRBD1; V: TRBV7-3; size: few; J: TRBJ1-2; CDR3: CASSPDRGNYGYTF; DNA: TGTGCCAGCAGCCCGGACAGGGGAAACTATGGCTACACCTTC
D: NA; V: TRBV29-1; size: NA; J: TRBJ1-2; CDR3: CSVNTFNYGYTF; DNA: TGCAGCGTAAACACGTTTAACTATGGCTACACCTTC
D: TRBD1; V: TRBV5-5; size: NA; J: TRBJ1-5; CDR3: CASSPGQVSNQPQHF; DNA: TGTGCCAGCAGCCCCGGACAGGTTAGCAATCAGCCCCAGCATTTT
D: TRBD1; V: TRBV10-3; size: few; J: TRBJ1-4; CDR3: CAIAAGQGGYEKLFF; DNA: TGTGCCATCGCCGCGGGACAGGGGGGATATGAAAAACTGTTTTTT
D: NA; V: TRBV5-4; size: NA; J: TRBJ2-2; CDR3: CASSLGGMNTGELFF; DNA: TGTGCCAGCAGCTTGGGCGGGATGAACACCGGGGAGCTGTTTTTT
D: TRBD2; V: TRBV4-3; size: NA; J: TRBJ2-6; CDR3: CASSQALAGGSGANVLTF; DNA: TGCGCCAGCAGCCAAGCCCTAGCGGGAGGTTCTGGGGCCAACGTCCTGACTTTC
D: NA; V: TRBV5-4; size: NA; J: TRBJ2-3; CDR3: CASSLGQTDTQYF; DNA: TGTGCCAGCAGCTTGGGGCAGACAGATACGCAGTATTTT
D: NA; V: TRBV7-7; size: NA; J: TRBJ1-5; CDR3: CASSLDREQPQHF; DNA: TGTGCCAGCAGCTTAGACAGAGAACAGCCCCAGCATTTT
D: NA; V: TRBV6-5; size: NA; J: TRBJ1-4; CDR3: CASSLQTEATNEKLFF; DNA: TGTGCCAGCAGTTTACAGACAGAGGCAACTAATGAAAAACTGTTTTTT
D: NA; V: TRBV3-1/TRBV3-2; size: once; J: TRBJ2-7; CDR3: CASSHRRVDSGTIYEQYF; DNA: TGTGCCAGCAGCCACCGCCGAGTGGATAGCGGAACTATCTACGAGCAGTACTTC
D: TRBD2; V: TRBV7-2; size: NA; J: TRBJ2-7; CDR3: CASSLVTSGIEQYF; DNA: TGTGCCAGCAGCTTAGTCACTAGCGGGATCGAGCAGTACTTC
D: NA; V: TRBV7-2; size: NA; J: TRBJ2-7; CDR3: CASSPTSFSYEQYF; DNA: TGTGCCAGCAGCCCCACTAGTTTCTCCTACGAGCAGTACTTC